The T cell receptor beta chain described here comes from a study of T cells in Graves' hyperthyroidism and ophthalmopathy. Whole-study context: Initial diagnosis, before any treatment, was when peripheral blood was collected.

This CDR3 has 18 amino acids. CDR1 is SGHRS and CDR2 is YFSETQ in the germline V gene. V shed 0 bases and J 7 bases; nucleotides not matched to a gene: 15. Patients with uncontrolled infections, other autoimmune diseases, pregnancy or lactation were excluded. Out of approximately 9.9 ml of fresh peripheral blood came the PBMCs. Study-wide results and limits: Among clonotypes expanded in thyroid above 0.001, most were also found in blood.

Authors of the study amplified TCR beta CDR3 regions from RNA transcripts. Carried out on the TCR CDR3, a first-round RT-PCR used the HTBI primer set. TCRdb ran MiXCR on the multiplex PCR reads and lists one entry per CDR3 protein. The table records over 300,000 distinct CDR3 sequences, approximately 13% of them present only once. This clonotype was observed many times. Its specificity is unknown. Sequenced input: blood. J is TRBJ2-1 and V is TRBV5-1, with TRBD2 matching over 8 bases. The TCR was taken from a woman aged 55 to 70 with Graves' hyperthyroidism. The CDR3 loop is CASSLAFPPKRERNEQFF. CDR3 in DNA: TGCGCCAGCAGCTTGGCATTTCCCCCCAAGCGGGAGAGAAATGAGCAGTTCTTC.